This T cell receptor (beta chain) was identified during a study of blood T cell repertoires in COVID-19 (dated by TCRdb to between 2020 and 2021). A note on the overall study: Collaborator samples came from the United States, Italy and Spain and covered acute and convalescent phases of COVID-19. The samples were drawn from two sources: the first 160 participants of the ongoing ImmuneRACE study, and 1,200 or so subjects contributed by 6 global collaborators. The dataset comprised deeply sampled blood TCRbeta repertoires from subjects exposed to, actively infected with, or recovered from COVID-19. Where available, HLA class I and class II types were obtained from metadata supplied by the sample provider rather than from assay-based typing. A de-identified subject ID, COVID-19 status, age in years and sex were almost always included in the sample metadata. The prospective study material was composed of cDNA or gDNA derived from T cells, B-cell-depleted T cells, or PBMCs. The repertoires were released in a freely available public database intended as a resource for research on the immune response to SARS-CoV-2. Summary of the overall study and its limitations: Clinical and demographic metadata were provided uncurated, with the amount varying by source and participant.

Collaborating institutions collected whole blood in K2EDTA tubes following their own protocols. For TCRbeta analysis, collaborators shipped samples as frozen whole blood, isolated PBMCs, or DNA extracted from either of those sample types. TCRbeta CDR3 regions were amplified from genomic DNA by means of the immunoSEQ Assay, a bias-controlled multiplex PCR. The paper's data handling went like this. Nucleated cell counts per sample were estimated from amplification of reference gene primers within the assay. To quantify the absolute abundance of each unique TCRbeta CDR3 rearrangement, sequence reads were collapsed and filtered. For each sample, productive Simpson clonality was calculated as the square root of Simpson's diversity index over productive rearrangements. The table comes from immuneACCESS by way of TCRdb, which keeps in-frame sequences with V and J called. Part of the clones is missing from these tables; in studies checked, under half for an unresolved V gene and the rest for unknown reasons. V and J calls and clone size are copied from that table; D and trimming were computed from the DNA. The sample has 30,000 to 35,000 clones on record, almost 80% of them singletons. The ten largest clones take up 6% to 8% of the sample.

Germline trimming amounts to 5 bases on V and 2 bases on J, with 13 as the count of junction bases outside the gene matches. The CDR3 has 17 amino acids, counting the end cysteine and phenylalanine. This entry keeps only the CDR3 DNA: 51 bases, framed from base 1. From the germline V gene, CDR1 is SGHVS and CDR2 is FQNEAQ. In the case of this clone: Its antigen is not yet known. Per-nucleotide qualities are absent, and no much larger clonotype sits a single base away.

This TCR was recovered from a woman aged 60 to 75 with acute or convalescent COVID-19. Here the chain combines TRBV7-8 and TRBJ2-7; the central 9 bases match TRBD1. The sample was peripheral blood. The nucleotide sequence is given as TGTGCCAGCAGCCCCCCCCCGGGACAGGGATCACCCTACGAGCAGTACTTC. Its translation reads: CASSPPPGQGSPYEQYF.